Here is one T cell receptor (beta chain) with its context. Antigen specificity is unknown. This CDR3 contains 14 residues. CDR1 and CDR2 from the germline V gene are SNHLY and FYNNEI. The ends lost 5 bases at V and 2 bases at J; junction bases unmatched: 6. This entry is derived from a study of shared clonotypes between healthy human individuals. Study-wide results and limits: Estimated clonotype richness was generally higher in naive than memory subsets.

Sequencing used immunoSEQ multiplex PCR; TCRdb keeps in-frame clones, though not all of them. The data show some 1,400,000 clones, approximately 97% seen once. The chain carries TRBV2 and TRBJ2-7; 7 bases fit TRBD1. This receptor was obtained from a man aged 25-45 years in good health. Sequencing input: naive CD4+ T cells sorted from blood. Subset described: CD45RA+ positively selected. This CDR3 reads CASSPDRVAYEQYF. As DNA, the CDR3 is TGTGCCAGCAGTCCAGACAGGGTGGCCTACGAGCAGTACTTC.